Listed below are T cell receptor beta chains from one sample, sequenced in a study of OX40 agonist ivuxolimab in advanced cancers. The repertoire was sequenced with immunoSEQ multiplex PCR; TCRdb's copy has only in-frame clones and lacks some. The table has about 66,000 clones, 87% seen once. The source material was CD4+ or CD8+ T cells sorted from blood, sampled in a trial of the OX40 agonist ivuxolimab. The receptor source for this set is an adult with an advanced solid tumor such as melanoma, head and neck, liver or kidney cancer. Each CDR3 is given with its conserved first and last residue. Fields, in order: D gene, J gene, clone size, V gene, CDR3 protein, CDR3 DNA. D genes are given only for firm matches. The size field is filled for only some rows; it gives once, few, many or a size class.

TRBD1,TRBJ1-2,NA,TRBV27,CASSPDRGQPSYGYTF,TGTGCCAGCAGTCCAGACAGGGGTCAACCGTCGTATGGCTACACCTTC
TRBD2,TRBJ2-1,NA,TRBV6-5,CASSRGDNEQFF,TGTGCCAGCAGTCGGGGGGACAATGAGCAGTTCTTC
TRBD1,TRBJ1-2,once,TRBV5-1,CASSPDRDYGYTF,TGCGCCAGCAGCCCGGACAGGGACTATGGCTACACCTTC
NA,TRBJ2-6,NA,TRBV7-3,CASSGTVDSGANVLTF,TGTGCCAGCAGCGGAACGGTGGATTCTGGGGCCAACGTCCTGACTTTC
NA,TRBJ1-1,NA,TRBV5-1,CASSLGILDTEAFF,TGCGCCAGCAGCTTGGGGATCTTAGACACTGAAGCTTTCTTT
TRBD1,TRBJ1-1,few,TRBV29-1,CSGRTGMNTEAFF,TGCAGCGGACGGACAGGGATGAACACTGAAGCTTTCTTT
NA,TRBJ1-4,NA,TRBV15,CATSRGPNEKLFF,TGTGCCACCAGCAGAGGTCCTAATGAAAAACTGTTTTTT
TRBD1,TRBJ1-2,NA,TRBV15,CATSRGTGNYGYTF,TGTGCCACCAGCAGGGGGACAGGGAACTATGGCTACACCTTC
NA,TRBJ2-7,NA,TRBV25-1,CASSEFHGQPYEQYF,TGTGCCAGCAGTGAATTTCATGGACAGCCCTACGAGCAGTACTTC
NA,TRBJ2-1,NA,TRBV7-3,CASSLGETGEQFF,TGTGCCAGCAGCTTAGGGGAGACCGGTGAGCAGTTCTTC
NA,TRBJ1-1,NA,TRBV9,CASSVQGSNTEAFF,TGTGCCAGCAGCGTCCAGGGATCGAACACTGAAGCTTTCTTT
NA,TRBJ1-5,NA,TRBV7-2,CASSLSASNQPQHF,TGTGCCAGCAGCTTGAGTGCTAGCAATCAGCCCCAGCATTTT
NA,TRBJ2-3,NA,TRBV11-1,CASSPRLGLEGQSDTQYF,TGTGCCAGCAGCCCCCGGCTTGGTTTGGAGGGCCAGTCAGATACGCAGTATTTT
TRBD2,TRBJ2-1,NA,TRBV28,CASSSGGGPNEQFF,TGTGCCAGCAGTTCTGGGGGAGGGCCTAATGAGCAGTTCTTC
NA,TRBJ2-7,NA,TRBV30,CAWSVQNRDYEQYF,TGTGCCTGGAGTGTACAAAACAGGGACTACGAGCAGTACTTC
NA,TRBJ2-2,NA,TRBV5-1,CASSLTGTGAGELFF,TGCGCCAGCAGCTTAACAGGGACGGGAGCCGGGGAGCTGTTTTTT
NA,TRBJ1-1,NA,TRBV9,CASSFRTANTEAFF,TGTGCCAGCAGCTTCCGGACGGCGAACACTGAAGCTTTCTTT
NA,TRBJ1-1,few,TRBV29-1,CSVTGQRLAAFF,TGCAGCGTGACAGGACAGCGATTAGCAGCTTTCTTT
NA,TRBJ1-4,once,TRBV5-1,CASSYGRTERELFF,TGCGCCAGCAGCTATGGGAGGACCGAGAGGGAACTGTTTTTT
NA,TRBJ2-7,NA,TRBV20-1,CSARGAVWGF,TGCAGTGCTAGGGGGGCCGTATGGGGTTTC
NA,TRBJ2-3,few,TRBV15,CATSTQGADTQYF,TGTGCCACCAGCACACAGGGCGCAGATACGCAGTATTTT
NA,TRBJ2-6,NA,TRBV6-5,CASSYDRSSGANVLTF,TGTGCCAGCAGTTACGACCGGTCCTCTGGGGCCAACGTCCTGACTTTC
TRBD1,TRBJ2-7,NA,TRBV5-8,CASRSRTGGYEQYF,TGTGCCAGCAGATCCCGGACAGGAGGCTACGAGCAGTACTTC
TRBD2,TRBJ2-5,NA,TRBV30,CACEVRQGGTETQYF,TGTGCCTGTGAAGTGAGGCAGGGAGGGACAGAGACCCAGTACTTC
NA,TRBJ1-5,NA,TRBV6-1,CASSGPNEDQPQHF,TGTGCCAGCAGTGGTCCTAACGAGGATCAGCCCCAGCATTTT
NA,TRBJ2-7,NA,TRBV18,CASSMQGSYEQYF,TGTGCCAGCTCGATGCAGGGGTCCTACGAGCAGTACTTC
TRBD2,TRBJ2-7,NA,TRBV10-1,CASSPDGGGSEQYF,TGCGCCAGCAGTCCGGACGGGGGGGGCTCCGAGCAGTACTTC
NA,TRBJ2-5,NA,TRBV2,CASSRVERETQYF,TGTGCCAGCAGTCGGGTCGAGCGGGAGACCCAGTACTTC
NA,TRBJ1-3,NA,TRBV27,CASSAHKTPEKSSGNTIYF,TGTGCCAGCAGTGCCCATAAAACGCCCGAGAAGAGCTCTGGAAACACCATATATTTT
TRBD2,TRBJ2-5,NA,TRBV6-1,CASSAGTSQETQYF,TGTGCCAGCAGTGCCGGGACTAGCCAAGAGACCCAGTACTTC
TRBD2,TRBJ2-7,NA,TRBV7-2,CASSPIGGRAYEQYF,TGTGCCAGCAGCCCCATAGGCGGGAGGGCCTACGAGCAGTACTTC
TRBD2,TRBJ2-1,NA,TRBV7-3,CASSTPGLAGGNEQFF,TGTGCCAGCAGCACGCCGGGACTAGCGGGAGGGAATGAGCAGTTCTTC
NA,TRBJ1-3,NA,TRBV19,CATKLDNSGNTIYF,TGTGCCACCAAACTGGACAACTCTGGAAACACCATATATTTT
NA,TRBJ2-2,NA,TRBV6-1,CASSSDSNTGELFF,TGTGCCAGCAGTTCAGACTCGAACACCGGGGAGCTGTTTTTT
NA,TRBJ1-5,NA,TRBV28,CASINQGQPQHF,TGTGCCAGCATCAACCAGGGTCAGCCCCAGCATTTT
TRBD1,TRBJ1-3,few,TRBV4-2,CASSQAGGKSRNTIYF,TGTGCCAGCAGCCAAGCAGGGGGCAAATCAAGAAACACCATATATTTT
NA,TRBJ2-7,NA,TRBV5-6,CASSLGDRWAYEQYF,TGTGCCAGCAGCTTGGGTGACAGGTGGGCGTACGAGCAGTACTTC
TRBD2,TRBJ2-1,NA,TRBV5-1,CASSRKLAGEDNEQFF,TGCGCCAGCAGCCGGAAACTAGCGGGAGAGGATAATGAGCAGTTCTTC
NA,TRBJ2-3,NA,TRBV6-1,CASSEAFGLRGPDTQYF,TGTGCCAGCAGTGAAGCATTCGGACTTAGGGGCCCAGATACGCAGTATTTT
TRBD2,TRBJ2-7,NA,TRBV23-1,CASSQRAVEGRARYEQYF,TGCGCCAGCAGTCAACGGGCGGTCGAGGGGAGGGCCAGGTACGAGCAGTACTTC
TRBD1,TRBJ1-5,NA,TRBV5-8,CASSSNPGQRSKPQHF,TGTGCCAGCAGCTCAAACCCGGGACAGAGATCTAAGCCCCAGCATTTT
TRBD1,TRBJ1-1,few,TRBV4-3,CASSQSGTGDTEAFF,TGCGCCAGCAGCCAATCCGGGACAGGGGACACTGAAGCTTTCTTT
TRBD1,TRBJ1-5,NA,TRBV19,CASSIRDRERQPQHF,TGTGCCAGTAGTATCCGGGACAGGGAGCGGCAGCCCCAGCATTTT
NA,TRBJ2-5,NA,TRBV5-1,CASSRGGTQETQYF,TGCGCCAGCAGCCGGGGTGGGACACAAGAGACCCAGTACTTC
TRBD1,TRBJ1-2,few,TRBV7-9,CASSLVTGGMDYGYTF,TGTGCCAGCAGCTTAGTAACAGGGGGAATGGACTATGGCTACACCTTC
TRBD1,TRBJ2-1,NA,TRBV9,CASSPSTGSYNEQFF,TGTGCCAGCAGCCCCTCGACAGGGTCCTACAATGAGCAGTTCTTC
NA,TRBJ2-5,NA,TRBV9,CASSVLESETQYF,TGTGCCAGCAGCGTACTGGAGTCAGAGACCCAGTACTTC
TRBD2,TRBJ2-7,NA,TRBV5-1,CASSRPGLADEHEQYF,TGCGCCAGCAGCAGGCCGGGACTAGCTGACGAGCACGAGCAGTACTTC
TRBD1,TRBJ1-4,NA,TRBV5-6,CASSLLGQGGTNEKLFF,TGTGCCAGCAGTTTGCTGGGACAGGGTGGGACTAATGAAAAACTGTTTTTT
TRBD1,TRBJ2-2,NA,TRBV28,CASSPGQVNAGELFF,TGTGCCAGCAGCCCGGGACAGGTCAACGCCGGGGAGCTGTTTTTT
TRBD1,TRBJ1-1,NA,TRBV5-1,CASTRQGAVNTEAFF,TGCGCCAGCACACGACAGGGGGCCGTGAACACTGAAGCTTTCTTT
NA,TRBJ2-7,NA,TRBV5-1,CASSLLTSRNEQYF,TGCGCCAGCAGCTTGTTAACCTCCCGGAACGAGCAGTACTTC
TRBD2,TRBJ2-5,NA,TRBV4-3,CASSRGLAGGPETQYF,TGCGCCAGCAGCCGAGGACTAGCGGGAGGGCCAGAGACCCAGTACTTC